These 29 T cell receptor beta chains share one sample of origin, sequenced in a study of blood T cell repertoires in COVID-19. TCRdb's table, derived via immunoSEQ multiplex PCR, lists solely in-frame clones and lacks some. The sample holds just over 300,000 clones, roughly nine tenths seen once. Input material: peripheral blood. Receptors were obtained from a woman in her twenties or thirties with COVID-19, enrolled during active disease.

This chain links TRBV18 with TRBJ2-3; possible D gene TRBD2, 6 bases. V was trimmed by 3 bases and J by 1 base, leaving 11 bases between them. Germline CDR1 and CDR2: KGHSH and LQKENI. The CDR3 is made up of 15 amino acids. This CDR3 reads CASSPSRGGTDTQYF. CDR3 bases: TGTGCCAGCTCACCCAGCCGCGGGGGCACAGATACGCAGTATTTT.

J is TRBJ1-6 and V is TRBV2, with a possible D match to TRBD1 (5 bases). V lost 8 bases and J 9 bases, leaving 17 bases between the germline ends. Germline V CDR1 and CDR2: SNHLY, FYNNEI. CDR3 length: 14 amino acids. The CDR3 DNA sequence: TGTGCCAGCTTTGGCGACCCAAGGGGTTCACCCCTCCACTTT. Translating gives CASFGDPRGSPLHF.

CDR3 nucleotides: TGCGCCAGCAGCCAACGTGGTGGGGCGTGGACTGAAGCTTTCTTT. Translating gives CASSQRGGAWTEAFF. This rearrangement joins TRBV4-1 to TRBJ1-1; tentatively, D is TRBD1 (5 bases). With 2 bases removed from V and 5 bases from J, the gap between germline ends came to 15 bases. CDR1 MGHRA and CDR2 YSYEKL come from the germline V gene. The CDR3 spans 15 residues.

The chain joins TRBV10-3 to TRBJ2-3; TRBD2 matches at 15 bases. The CDR3 consists of 17 residues. Germline V gives CDR1 ENHRY, CDR2 SYGVKD. The V and J ends lost 0 bases and 6 bases, in that order; junction bases with no gene match: 4. CDR3 loop: CAISESGTSGGLDTQYF. The CDR3 DNA sequence: TGTGCCATCAGTGAGTCCGGGACTAGCGGGGGGTTGGATACGCAGTATTTT.

This clone was counted once. The V gene is TRBV5-4, the J gene TRBJ1-1, with D hard to call. V was shortened by 4 bases and J by 0 bases, with 4 bases between the two germline ends. Germline CDR1 is SGHNT and CDR2 is YYREEE (reference sequence). This CDR3 region has 12 residues. CDR3 protein: CASSLLNTEAFF. The CDR3 nucleotides read TGTGCCAGCAGCCTATTGAACACTGAAGCTTTCTTT.

The CDR3 loop reads CASRLGQGGIETQYF. CDR3 sequence (DNA): TGTGCCAGCAGACTTGGACAGGGGGGAATTGAGACCCAGTACTTC. J is TRBJ2-5 and V is TRBV28; 10 bases line up with TRBD1. Germline assignment: CDR1 MDHEN and CDR2 SYDVKM. The CDR3 is made up of 15 amino acids. V was clipped by 6 bases and J by 5 bases; unmatched bases: 9. Full variable domain (outside the CDR3, taken from reference TRBV28 and TRBJ2-5): DVKVTQSSRYLVKRTGEKVFLECVQDMDHENMFWYRQDPGLGLRLIYFSYDVKMKEKGDIPEGYSVSREKKERFSLILESASTNQTSMYLCASRLGQGGIETQYFGPGTRLLVL.

The chain couples TRBV7-2 to TRBJ2-1; D is possibly TRBD1 (6 bases). Trimming removed 5 bases from V and 6 bases from J, with 14 bases in between. The length of the CDR3 is 14 residues. Per germline, CDR1 SGHTA and CDR2 FQGNSA. Written as DNA, the CDR3 is TGTGCCAGCAGCCTCCGGACAGTTTTCAATGAGCAGTTCTTC. As protein: CASSLRTVFNEQFF.

V gene TRBV24-1 combines with J gene TRBJ2-2, with a weak D call TRBD2 (5 bases). The germline V gene has CDR1 KGHDR and CDR2 SFDVKD. The CDR3 has 16 residues. V lost 6 bases and J 4 bases, leaving 17 bases between the germline ends. The CDR3 is CATSLTPGIGTGELFF. CDR3 DNA: TGTGCCACCAGTTTAACCCCCGGGATCGGCACCGGGGAGCTGTTTTTT.

The gene calls are TRBV7-2 and TRBJ2-3; 9 bases line up with TRBD2. With 5 bases clipped from V and 2 bases from J, the junction kept 11 bases outside the gene matches. This CDR3 spans 17 amino acids. CDR1 and CDR2 from the germline V gene are SGHTA and FQGNSA. The CDR3 spells CASSRLGLASHTDTQYF. The CDR3 DNA follows: TGTGCCAGCAGCCGTCTCGGACTAGCGTCCCACACAGATACGCAGTATTTT.

V usage is TRBV24-1 and J usage is TRBJ1-2; 10 nucleotides match TRBD1. The CDR3 is made up of 14 amino acids. The germline gives CDR1 KGHDR, CDR2 SFDVKD. With 6 bases clipped from V and 6 bases from J, the junction kept 6 bases outside the gene matches. The CDR3 DNA reads as TGTGCCACCAGTTCGACAGGGGGCGGCGATGGCTACACCTTC. Protein sequence: CATSSTGGGDGYTF.

The chain has TRBV28 and TRBJ1-6; 9 positions agree with TRBD1. Germline loops: CDR1 MDHEN, CDR2 SYDVKM. CDR3 length: 16 amino acids. V was pared by 6 bases and J by 8 bases, with 11 bases of the junction left unmatched. The chain's CDR3 is CASRTRQGVLDSPLHF. The CDR3 DNA reads as TGTGCCAGCAGAACCCGACAGGGGGTCCTCGATTCACCCCTCCACTTT.

The rearrangement joins TRBV5-6 to TRBJ1-2; possible D gene TRBD1, 6 bases. CDR1 SGHDT and CDR2 YYEEEE come from the germline V gene. The CDR3 length is 15 residues. V shed 0 bases and J shed 3 bases, with 12 bases lying between them. This chain's CDR3 is CASSLAHREYYGYTF. For the CDR3, the DNA is TGTGCCAGCAGCTTGGCCCACAGGGAATACTATGGCTACACCTTC.

This sequence joins TRBV20-1 and TRBJ1-5; 9 nucleotides align to TRBD1. This CDR3 is 15 amino acids long. Germline V gene data show CDR1 as DFQATT and CDR2 as SNEGSKA (reference sequence). Trimming at V came to 6 bases and at J to 5 bases, leaving 11 bases not matched to a gene. The CDR3 reads CSASAQGAADQPQHF. The CDR3 DNA reads TGCAGTGCGAGTGCACAGGGGGCGGCGGATCAGCCCCAGCATTTT.

The rearrangement links TRBV7-8 to TRBJ2-5, with D maybe TRBD2 (5 bases). Trimming took 2 bases from V and 3 from J, leaving 13 bases between them. Germline V gene data show CDR1 as SGHVS and CDR2 as FQNEAQ. This CDR3 comprises 15 residues. DNA for the CDR3: TGTGCCAGCAGCTTACGAGGGCAGCACGAAGAGACCCAGTACTTC. Protein sequence: CASSLRGQHEETQYF. Complete variable domain (other parts from reference TRBV7-8 and TRBJ2-5): GAGVSQSPRYKVAKRGQDVALRCDPISGHVSLFWYQQALGQGPEFLTYFQNEAQLDKSGLPSDRFFAERPEGSVSTLKIQRTQQEDSAVYLCASSLRGQHEETQYFGPGTRLLVL.

The chain combines TRBV7-8 with TRBJ2-7, with D tentatively TRBD1 (5 bases). The germline V gene has CDR1 SGHVS and CDR2 FQNEAQ. The CDR3 is 15 amino acids. V was cut by 1 base and J by 4 bases, with 14 bases left in between. The CDR3 bases are TGTGCCAGCAGCTTAGTTGTCGACAGTCTATACGAGCAGTACTTC. Residues: CASSLVVDSLYEQYF. The full variable domain, with the rest looked up from reference TRBV7-8 and TRBJ2-7, is GAGVSQSPRYKVAKRGQDVALRCDPISGHVSLFWYQQALGQGPEFLTYFQNEAQLDKSGLPSDRFFAERPEGSVSTLKIQRTQQEDSAVYLCASSLVVDSLYEQYFGPGTRLTVT.

The V gene is TRBV28, the J gene TRBJ1-2, with 7 bases matching TRBD1. The ends lost 5 bases at V and 13 bases at J; junction bases unmatched: 19. The CDR3 has 15 residues. CDR1 is MDHEN, CDR2 SYDVKM, per germline. The CDR3 coding sequence is TGTGCCAGCAGTCCGTTAGACAGGGACATACCCCCGGCCACCTTC. Translated: CASSPLDRDIPPATF.

The genes are TRBV4-3 and TRBJ2-3; 10 bases fit TRBD2. Germline V gene data show CDR1 as LGHNA and CDR2 as YSLEER. The CDR3 runs 18 residues. Unmatched junction bases numbered 10, after V lost 0 bases and J lost 4 bases. The CDR3 loop reads CASSQDRAGGPASDTQYF. CDR3 nucleotides: TGCGCCAGCAGCCAAGACCGAGCGGGGGGGCCTGCCTCAGATACGCAGTATTTT.

The V call is TRBV6-5, the J call TRBJ2-5; 7 bases fit TRBD1. CDR1 MNHEY and CDR2 SVGAGI come from the germline V gene. The CDR3 is 13 amino acids. The J segment lost 4 bases and the V segment lost 6 bases, leaving 5 bases of the junction unmatched. The DNA for the CDR3 is TGTGCCAGCAGCAAGGGGGCGGCAGAGACCCAGTACTTC. Amino acids: CASSKGAAETQYF.

This clone has a single count. This chain uses TRBV27 with TRBJ1-1, with unresolved D. The CDR3 has 15 residues. V lost 0 bases to trimming and J lost 1 base, with 9 bases between them. Looked up from germline, CDR1 is MNHEY and CDR2 is SMNVEV (reference sequence). In DNA, the CDR3 is TGTGCCAGCAGTTTATCGAGGGCGGGGAACACTGAAGCTTTCTTT. This encodes CASSLSRAGNTEAFF.

The chain links TRBV12-3 or TRBV12-4 to TRBJ1-4, with TRBD1 identical over 8 bases. The CDR3 covers 12 residues. The junction had 6 bases not matched to a gene; V was cut back by 5 bases and J by 13 bases. This CDR3 is CASSPRTGRLFF. The CDR3 bases are TGTGCCAGCAGTCCCCGGACAGGGAGACTGTTTTTT.

The rearrangement uses TRBV12-5 and TRBJ2-1; D may be TRBD1 (5 bases). Between the trimmed V and J ends, which lost 4 bases and 10 bases, there was a span of 8 bases. This CDR3 region has 11 residues. Germline CDR1 LGHNT, CDR2 FRNRAP. DNA of the CDR3: TGTGCTAGTGGTTCAGGGTACGAGCAGTTCTTC. Translating gives CASGSGYEQFF.

V usage is TRBV2 and J usage is TRBJ2-2; perhaps TRBD2 as D (5 bases). Germline CDR1 SNHLY, CDR2 FYNNEI. This CDR3 is built from 14 residues. The ends were cut back, 6 bases at V and 6 bases at J, with 14 bases in the middle. CDR3 amino acids: CASRDLRAAGELFF. CDR3 sequence (DNA): TGTGCCAGCAGAGATTTGCGGGCGGCCGGGGAGCTGTTTTTT.

Only one count was recorded for this clone. The chain combines TRBV6-5 with TRBJ1-5; D unclear. The V end was cut by 0 bases, the J end by 5 bases, with 5 bases between. The CDR3 spans 13 residues. Germline lookup yields CDR1 MNHEY and CDR2 SVGAGI. The CDR3 nucleotides read TGTGCCAGCAGTTACTCTGGGCATCAGCCCCAGCATTTT. It codes for CASSYSGHQPQHF.

This clone appeared once. This sequence joins TRBV19 and TRBJ1-3; a possible D gene is TRBD1 (6 bases). Germline loops: CDR1 LNHDA, CDR2 SQIVND (reference sequence). The V gene lost 7 bases and the J gene lost 4 bases, with 17 bases spanning the gap. There are 15 residues in the CDR3. The CDR3 region is CASTPWGQAGNTIYF. DNA of the CDR3: TGTGCCAGTACCCCCTGGGGGCAGGCGGGAAACACCATATATTTT.

In nucleotides, the CDR3 is TGTGCCAGCAGCTTAGCGGTGGCAGGGGATAGCACAGATACGCAGTATTTT. Encoded protein: CASSLAVAGDSTDTQYF. The chain has TRBV7-2 and TRBJ2-3; D is perhaps TRBD1 (6 bases). Trimming shortened V by 0 bases and J by 0 bases, and 13 bases separated the two germline ends. The length of the CDR3 is 17 residues. Germline V gene sequence: CDR1 SGHTA, CDR2 FQGNSA.

This chain uses TRBV27 with TRBJ1-2, with D tentatively TRBD1 (6 bases). Trimming removed 3 bases from V and 3 bases from J, with 14 bases in between. Germline CDR1 reads MNHEY; CDR2 reads SMNVEV (reference sequence). This CDR3 is 15 amino acids long. CDR3 protein: CASSFAPQGHYGYTF. CDR3 bases: TGTGCCAGCAGTTTTGCGCCACAGGGCCACTATGGCTACACCTTC.

The CDR3 DNA follows: TGTGCCAGCAGCCCCTCCGGGGATGAAAAACTGTTTTTT. Translation: CASSPSGDEKLFF. The chain uses TRBV3-1 (or the pseudogene TRBV3-2) and TRBJ1-4; D call uncertain. V gave up 4 bases and J gave up 6 bases, with 9 bases separating them. Germline loops: CDR1 LGHDT, CDR2 YNNKEL (reference sequence). This CDR3 comprises 13 residues.

For the CDR3, the DNA is TGTGCCACCAGCAGTGAGGTTCCGTGGAAACTAGCCAAAAACATTCAGTACTTC. Protein product: CATSSEVPWKLAKNIQYF. The chain has TRBV15 and TRBJ2-4; no reliable D call. The CDR3 covers 18 residues. Germline V CDR1 and CDR2: LNHNV, YYDKDF (reference sequence). The V gene lost 3 bases and the J gene lost 0 bases, with 18 bases spanning the gap.

The chain is built from TRBV5-1 and TRBJ2-1, with D maybe TRBD1 (6 bases). Germline V gives CDR1 SGHRS, CDR2 YFSETQ. The V gene lost 4 bases and the J gene lost 4 bases, with 12 bases spanning the gap. The CDR3 extends over 14 amino acids. CDR3 DNA sequence: TGCGCCAGCAGCCAAGAGACAGGTTACAATGAGCAGTTCTTC. Protein: CASSQETGYNEQFF.